The 8 T cell receptor beta chains below come from one sample, sequenced in a study of cytomegalovirus exposure and HLA in healthy donors. Clones were sequenced by immunoSEQ multiplex PCR, and TCRdb holds only the in-frame ones, with some missing. The table lists about 150,000 clones, 70% to 90% of them singletons, with roughly 2.1% in the top ten. Sequencing was carried out using PBMCs. The receptor set was obtained from a human donor in good health.

The genes are TRBV28 and TRBJ1-5; D gene ambiguous. V was trimmed by 4 bases and J by 0 bases, leaving 13 bases between them. Germline V CDR1 and CDR2: MDHEN, SYDVKM. CDR3 size: 16 residues. CDR3 amino acids: CASSSPGRYSNQPQHF. The CDR3 DNA is TGTGCCAGCAGTTCCCCAGGCCGGTATAGCAATCAGCCCCAGCATTTT.

The table lists this clone with a few counts. The rearrangement uses TRBV5-1 and TRBJ2-1; 8 bases match TRBD2. The CDR3 is 14 amino acids. Germline loops: CDR1 SGHRS, CDR2 YFSETQ. V was pared by 4 bases and J by 7 bases, with 7 bases of the junction left unmatched. The CDR3 DNA follows: TGCGCCAGCAGCAGCTGGGCTAGCGGGAATGAGCAGTTCTTC. Residues: CASSSWASGNEQFF.

This chain connects TRBV2 to TRBJ1-1; no reliable D call. The CDR3 runs to 11 residues. V shed 4 bases and J shed 8 bases, with 8 bases lying between them. Germline V gives CDR1 SNHLY, CDR2 FYNNEI. This CDR3 is CASSVLVEAFF. CDR3 nucleotide sequence: TGTGCCAGCAGTGTTTTAGTAGAAGCTTTCTTT.

The CDR3 spells CASSQDERYEQYF. The CDR3 nucleotides read TGTGCCAGCAGCCAAGACGAGAGGTACGAGCAGTACTTC. V and J are TRBV4-2 and TRBJ2-7; D not certain. V was clipped by 0 bases and J by 4 bases, with 7 bases between them. The CDR3 has 13 amino acids. Germline CDR1 LGHNA, CDR2 YNFKEQ.

The V and J genes are TRBV5-1 and TRBJ2-2; perhaps TRBD1 as D (7 bases). The germline V gene has CDR1 SGHRS and CDR2 YFSETQ. The CDR3 runs to 15 residues. The V and J ends lost 2 bases and 4 bases respectively, with 12 bases between them. The CDR3 is CASSLIRGVTGELFF. In DNA form, the CDR3 reads TGCGCCAGCAGCTTAATCAGGGGGGTCACCGGGGAGCTGTTTTTT.

The V call is TRBV5-1, the J call TRBJ2-6; D perhaps matches TRBD2 (7 bases). Trimming removed 1 base at V and 2 bases at J, with 22 bases between. The CDR3 totals 20 residues. CDR1 is SGHRS and CDR2 is YFSETQ in the germline V gene. The CDR3 sequence is CASSLTQKGGGRAGANVLTF. Written as DNA, the CDR3 is TGCGCCAGCAGCTTGACCCAGAAGGGGGGAGGGAGGGCTGGGGCCAACGTCCTGACTTTC.

The J gene is TRBJ2-7, the V gene TRBV29-1; 7 bases are shared with TRBD1. Germline assignment: CDR1 SQVTM and CDR2 ANQGSEA. The CDR3 is 13 amino acids. Written as DNA, the CDR3 is TGCAGTGGTCGGGGACAGTTCTCCTACGAGCAGTACTTC. Translating it yields CSGRGQFSYEQYF.

The chain employs TRBV5-1 and TRBJ1-3; tentative D call: TRBD1 (6 bases). V was pared by 3 bases and J by 0 bases, with 7 bases between. Germline assignment: CDR1 SGHRS and CDR2 YFSETQ. The CDR3 consists of 14 residues. CDR3 nucleotide sequence: TGCGCCAGCAGCTCAGGGGCCTCTGGAAACACCATATATTTT. As protein: CASSSGASGNTIYF.